A selection of T cell receptor beta chains follows, all from one sample in a study of molecular identifiers for immune sequencing clone quantification. TCRdb re-analysed the PCR reads in MiXCR, keeping a single row per CDR3 protein. The table shows 37,000 or so distinct CDR3 sequences, with roughly 18% occurring only once. The sequencing input was naive CD8+ T cells from blood, with Jurkat cell RNA spiked in. These receptors originate from a human donor in good health. Some libraries in this study had Jurkat cell RNA spiked in. The CDR3 runs from the conserved cysteine through the conserved F or W.

len | j_gene | v_gene | CDR3aa
15 | TRBJ2-7 | TRBV13 | CASSHGTSGKHEQYF
16 | TRBJ2-5 | TRBV9 | CASSRGWMEVQETQYF
15 | TRBJ2-3 | TRBV4-1 | CASSPDSGGPDTQYF
13 | TRBJ2-3 | TRBV27 | CASSLPSPDTQYF
15 | TRBJ2-2 | TRBV15 | CATSRTEVGTGELFF
18 | TRBJ2-3 | TRBV5-6 | CASSLLPPTSGPTDTQYF
15 | TRBJ2-1 | TRBV28 | CASSLSGPSLWGQFF
16 | TRBJ1-1 | TRBV29-1 | CSVPPGTGGVGTEAFF
16 | TRBJ2-7 | TRBV7-9 | CASSTKASGRAYEQYF
16 | TRBJ2-7 | TRBV4-2 | CASSLYPGLETYEQYF
12 | TRBJ2-7 | TRBV4-3 | CASSEGQGEQYF
15 | TRBJ1-1 | TRBV14 | CASSRVGFGNTEAFF
12 | TRBJ2-3 | TRBV28 | CASSLDTDTQYF
17 | TRBJ2-7 | TRBV7-2 | CASSPGAAGGPLNEQYF
17 | TRBJ2-7 | TRBV18 | CASSPETTVWSPYEQYF
17 | TRBJ2-7 | TRBV12-3/TRBV12-4 | CASSSSRGPPNTYEQYF
16 | TRBJ1-1 | TRBV19 | CASSLTGTGFGTEAFF
9 | TRBJ2-7 | TRBV20-1 | CSASYEQYF
15 | TRBJ1-4 | TRBV4-1 | CASSPPARGGEKLFF
13 | TRBJ1-5 | TRBV20-1 | CSARQNSNQPQHF
13 | TRBJ1-1 | TRBV4-3 | CASSQFLNTEAFF
13 | TRBJ2-1 | TRBV4-1 | CASSQGGNNEQFF
14 | TRBJ2-1 | TRBV20-1 | CSAMGRIHRNEQFF
14 | TRBJ2-5 | TRBV7-9 | CASSVGQIQETQYF
14 | TRBJ2-7 | TRBV27 | CASSTTGGTYEQYF
17 | TRBJ2-1 | TRBV4-2 | CASSQEGRPSGNNEQFF
11 | TRBJ2-7 | TRBV11-2 | CASSVTYEQYF
14 | TRBJ2-7 | TRBV7-2 | CASSLGSRGYEQYF
11 | TRBJ2-2 | TRBV28 | CASRGAGELFF
16 | TRBJ2-1 | TRBV28 | CASSFRGSGTYNEQFF
12 | TRBJ2-7 | TRBV29-1 | CSVLGQPLEQYF
17 | TRBJ2-1 | TRBV7-2 | CASSLGQGAIPPHEQFF
16 | TRBJ2-1 | TRBV15 | CATSRGPAGPRREQFF
11 | TRBJ2-1 | TRBV7-2 | CASSLGGERLF
11 | TRBJ2-5 | TRBV15 | CATSRQETQYF
13 | TRBJ1-5 | TRBV6-2/TRBV6-3 | CASTHRTYQPQHF
15 | TRBJ2-1 | TRBV9 | CASSGAGVSYNEQFF
17 | TRBJ2-3 | TRBV2 | CASSDPGVAKDPDTQYF
11 | TRBJ2-7 | TRBV12-3/TRBV12-4 | CASSSGLLRDF
17 | TRBJ2-1 | TRBV7-6 | CASSPLRGAGGGHEQFF
12 | TRBJ1-1 | TRBV7-9 | CASSNRGAEAFF
16 | TRBJ2-4 | TRBV9 | CASSVDAGLAKNIQYF
13 | TRBJ1-5 | TRBV6-5 | CASSYRVGRPQHF
14 | TRBJ2-7 | TRBV4-3 | CASSQGDRSYEQYF
13 | TRBJ2-1 | TRBV29-1 | CSAWTGMVNEQFF
17 | TRBJ2-1 | TRBV6-2/TRBV6-3 | CASSYDPLAGGRDEQFF
18 | TRBJ2-5 | TRBV15 | CATSRDLGLAGGLETQYF
13 | TRBJ2-1 | TRBV24-1 | CATATESYNEQFF
16 | TRBJ2-1 | TRBV9 | CASSDPLAGANNEQFF
14 | TRBJ2-7 | TRBV28 | CASSFGTGVYEQYF
15 | TRBJ1-6 | TRBV12-3/TRBV12-4 | CASSLKGHHNSPLHF
16 | TRBJ2-1 | TRBV5-1 | CASSLELAGLGFEQFF